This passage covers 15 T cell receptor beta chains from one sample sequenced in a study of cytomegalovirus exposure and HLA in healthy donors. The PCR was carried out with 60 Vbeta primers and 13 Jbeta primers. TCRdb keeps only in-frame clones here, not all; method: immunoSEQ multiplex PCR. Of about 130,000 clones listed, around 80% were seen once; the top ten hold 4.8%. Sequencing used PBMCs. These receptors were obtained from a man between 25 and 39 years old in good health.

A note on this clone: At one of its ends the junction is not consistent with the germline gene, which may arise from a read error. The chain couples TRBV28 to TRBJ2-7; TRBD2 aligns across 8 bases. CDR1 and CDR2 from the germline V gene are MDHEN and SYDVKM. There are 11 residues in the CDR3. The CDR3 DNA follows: TGTGCCAGCAGTGCAATGACTAGCGTGCACTTC. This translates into CASSAMTSVHF. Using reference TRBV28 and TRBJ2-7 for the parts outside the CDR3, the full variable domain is DVKVTQSSRYLVKRTGEKVFLECVQDMDHENMFWYRQDPGLGLRLIYFSYDVKMKEKGDIPEGYSVSREKKERFSLILESASTNQTSMYLCASSAMTSVHFGPGTRLTVT.

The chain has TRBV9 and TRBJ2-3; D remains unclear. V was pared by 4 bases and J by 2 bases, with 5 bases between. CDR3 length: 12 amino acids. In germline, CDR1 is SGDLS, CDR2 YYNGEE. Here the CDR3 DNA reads TGTGCCAGCAGCCCAAACACAGATACGCAGTATTTT. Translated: CASSPNTDTQYF. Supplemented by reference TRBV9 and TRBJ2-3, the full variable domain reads DSGVTQTPKHLITATGQRVTLRCSPRSGDLSVYWYQQSLDQGLQFLIQYYNGEERAKGNILERFSAQQFPDLHSELNLSSLELGDSALYFCASSPNTDTQYFGPGTRLTVL.

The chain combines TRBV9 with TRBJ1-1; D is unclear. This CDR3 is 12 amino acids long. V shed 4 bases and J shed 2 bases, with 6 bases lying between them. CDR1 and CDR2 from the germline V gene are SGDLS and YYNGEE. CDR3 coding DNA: TGTGCCAGCAGCACACGAAACACTGAAGCTTTCTTT. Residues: CASSTRNTEAFF.

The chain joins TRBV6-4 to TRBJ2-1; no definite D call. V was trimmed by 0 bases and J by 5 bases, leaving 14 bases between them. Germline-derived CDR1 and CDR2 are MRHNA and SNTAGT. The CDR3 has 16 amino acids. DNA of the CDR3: TGTGCCAGCAGTGACTCGGGTCGCGGTTTGAACAATGAGCAGTTCTTC. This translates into CASSDSGRGLNNEQFF.

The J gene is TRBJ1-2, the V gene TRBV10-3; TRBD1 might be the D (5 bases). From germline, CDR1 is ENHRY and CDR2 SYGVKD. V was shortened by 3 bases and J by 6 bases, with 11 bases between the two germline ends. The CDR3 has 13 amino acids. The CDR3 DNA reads TGTGCCATCAGTGAACGGGGGGTGGATGGCTACACCTTC. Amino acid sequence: CAISERGVDGYTF.

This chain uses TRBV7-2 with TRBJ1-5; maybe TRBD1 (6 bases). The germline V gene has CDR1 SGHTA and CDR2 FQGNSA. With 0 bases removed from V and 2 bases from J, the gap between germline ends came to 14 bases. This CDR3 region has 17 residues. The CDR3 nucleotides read TGTGCCAGCAGCTTAGCGCGCCCGGGGGGGCGCAATCAGCCCCAGCATTTT. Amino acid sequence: CASSLARPGGRNQPQHF.

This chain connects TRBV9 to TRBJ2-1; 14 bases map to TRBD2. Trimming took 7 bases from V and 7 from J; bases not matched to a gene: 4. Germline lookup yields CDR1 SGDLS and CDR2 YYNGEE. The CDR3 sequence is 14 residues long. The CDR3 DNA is TGTGCCAGCGGGGGGACTAGCGGGAGTAATGAGCAGTTCTTC. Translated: CASGGTSGSNEQFF.

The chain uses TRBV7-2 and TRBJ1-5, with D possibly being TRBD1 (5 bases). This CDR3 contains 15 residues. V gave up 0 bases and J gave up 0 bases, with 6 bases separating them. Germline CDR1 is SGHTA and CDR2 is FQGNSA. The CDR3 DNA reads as TGTGCCAGCAGCTTAGCGGGACTTAGCAATCAGCCCCAGCATTTT. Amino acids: CASSLAGLSNQPQHF.

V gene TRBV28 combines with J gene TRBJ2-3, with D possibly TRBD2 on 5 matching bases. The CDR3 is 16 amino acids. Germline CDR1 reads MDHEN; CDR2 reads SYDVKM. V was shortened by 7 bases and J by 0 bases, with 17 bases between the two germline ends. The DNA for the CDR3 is TGTGCCAGCATGGAGAGGGCAGCGGTGAGCACAGATACGCAGTATTTT. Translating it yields CASMERAAVSTDTQYF. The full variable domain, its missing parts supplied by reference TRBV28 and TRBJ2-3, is DVKVTQSSRYLVKRTGEKVFLECVQDMDHENMFWYRQDPGLGLRLIYFSYDVKMKEKGDIPEGYSVSREKKERFSLILESASTNQTSMYLCASMERAAVSTDTQYFGPGTRLTVL.

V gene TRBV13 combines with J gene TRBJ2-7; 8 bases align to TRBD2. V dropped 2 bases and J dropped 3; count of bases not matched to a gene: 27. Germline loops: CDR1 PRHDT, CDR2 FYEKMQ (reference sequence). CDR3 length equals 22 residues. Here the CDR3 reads CASSLSSSGGARTPSWVYEQYF. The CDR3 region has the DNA TGTGCCAGCAGCTTATCATCTTCGGGGGGGGCGAGAACCCCCTCGTGGGTCTACGAGCAGTACTTC.

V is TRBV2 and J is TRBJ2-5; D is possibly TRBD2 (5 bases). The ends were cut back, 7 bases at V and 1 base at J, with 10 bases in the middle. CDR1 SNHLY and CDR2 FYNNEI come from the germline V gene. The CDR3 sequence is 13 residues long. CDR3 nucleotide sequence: TGTGCCAGCAACGGACTCCTCCAAGAGACCCAGTACTTC. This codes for CASNGLLQETQYF.

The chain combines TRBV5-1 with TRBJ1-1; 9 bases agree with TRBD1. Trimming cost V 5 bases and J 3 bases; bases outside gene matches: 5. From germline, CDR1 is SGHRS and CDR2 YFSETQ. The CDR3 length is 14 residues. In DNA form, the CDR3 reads TGCGCCAGCAGGGGACAGGGTAGGCACACTGAAGCTTTCTTT. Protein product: CASRGQGRHTEAFF.

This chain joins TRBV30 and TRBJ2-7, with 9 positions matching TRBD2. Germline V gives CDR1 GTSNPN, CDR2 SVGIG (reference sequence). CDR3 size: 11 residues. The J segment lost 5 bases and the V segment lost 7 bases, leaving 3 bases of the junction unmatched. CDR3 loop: CASGLANEQYF. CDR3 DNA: TGTGCCTCAGGACTAGCGAACGAGCAGTACTTC.

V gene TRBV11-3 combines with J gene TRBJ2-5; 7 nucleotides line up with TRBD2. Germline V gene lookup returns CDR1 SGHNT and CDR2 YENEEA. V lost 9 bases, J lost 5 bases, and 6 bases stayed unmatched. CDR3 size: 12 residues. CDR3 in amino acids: CASSGGSETQYF. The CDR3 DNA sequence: TGTGCCAGTTCGGGAGGATCGGAGACCCAGTACTTC.

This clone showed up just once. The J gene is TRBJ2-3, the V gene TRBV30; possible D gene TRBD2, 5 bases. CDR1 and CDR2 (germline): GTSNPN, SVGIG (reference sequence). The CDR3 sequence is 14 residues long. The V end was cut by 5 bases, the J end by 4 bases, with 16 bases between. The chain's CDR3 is CAWSSVGSADTQYF. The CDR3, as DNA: TGTGCCTGGTCCTCTGTGGGGAGTGCAGATACGCAGTATTTT.